The 6 T cell receptor beta chains given below trace back to one sample, sequenced in a study of cytotoxic CD8 clonotypes in ibrutinib-treated CLL. Method: immunoSEQ multiplex PCR; TCRdb's copy keeps in-frame clones and lacks some. The sample consists of a few hundred thousand clones, 67% of them appearing once. The sequencing here drew on PBMCs, taken after 36 months of ibrutinib treatment. All receptors derive from a human donor with chronic lymphocytic leukemia.

This clone was seen only once. This chain connects TRBV11-1 to TRBJ2-5; perhaps TRBD1 as D (5 bases). CDR1 and CDR2 from the germline V gene are SGHAT and FQDESV (reference sequence). Trimming cost V 8 bases and J 3 bases, with 16 bases left between them. The CDR3 has 14 amino acids. CDR3 amino acids: CASGLDRPEETQYF. CDR3 bases: TGTGCCAGCGGGCTTGACAGACCCGAAGAGACCCAGTACTTC.

As DNA, the CDR3 is TGTGCCAGCAGCTCTTCCGGGCCACTTGAGGGCAATGAGCAGTTCTTC. Residues: CASSSSGPLEGNEQFF. The rearrangement uses TRBV7-3 and TRBJ2-1; the D gene is possibly TRBD2 (5 bases). Germline loops: CDR1 SGHTA, CDR2 FQGTGA. This CDR3 has 16 residues. V was cut by 4 bases and J by 6 bases, with 19 bases left in between.

This clone occurred once. The chain employs TRBV13 and TRBJ2-5; D remains unclear. The germline gives CDR1 PRHDT, CDR2 FYEKMQ (reference sequence). This CDR3 has 14 residues. Trimming stripped 2 bases from V and 0 bases from J, with 7 bases between. The CDR3 DNA reads as TGTGCCAGCAGCTTATACGGCTACCAAGAGACCCAGTACTTC. The encoded protein is CASSLYGYQETQYF.

CDR3 sequence (DNA): TGTGCCAGCAGCTTAGTCCGGGGGCTGTCCTACGAGCAGTACTTC. It codes for CASSLVRGLSYEQYF. J is TRBJ2-7 and V is TRBV11-2; D could derive from TRBD1 or TRBD2 (6 bases each). Germline assignment: CDR1 SGHAT and CDR2 FQNNGV. V lost 1 base to trimming and J lost 1 base, with 11 bases between them. CDR3 length: 15 amino acids.

The chain combines TRBV18 with TRBJ2-3; D is ambiguous. CDR1 and CDR2 from the germline V gene are KGHSH and LQKENI. Trimming cost V 0 bases and J 6 bases, with 19 bases left between them. The CDR3 runs to 17 residues. CDR3 region: CASSPPNSRTSADTQYF. DNA of the CDR3: TGTGCCAGCTCACCACCTAATAGCCGGACCTCCGCGGATACGCAGTATTTT. The full variable domain, rest sourced from reference TRBV18 and TRBJ2-3, is NAGVMQNPRHLVRRRGQEARLRCSPMKGHSHVYWYRQLPEEGLKFMVYLQKENIIDESGMPKERFSAEFPKEGPSILRIQQVVRGDSAAYFCASSPPNSRTSADTQYFGPGTRLTVL.

CDR3 residues: CASSEGQLISGNQPQHF. CDR3 coding DNA: TGCGCCAGCAGTGAAGGCCAACTGATCAGCGGCAATCAGCCCCAGCATTTT. The V and J genes are TRBV10-1 and TRBJ1-5; D unresolved. V was trimmed by 3 bases and J by 2 bases, leaving 17 bases between them. Germline-derived CDR1 and CDR2 are WNHNN and SYGVQD (reference sequence). The CDR3 totals 17 residues.